Each of the 27 T cell receptor beta chains below was sequenced from the same sample in a study of blood T cell repertoires in COVID-19. Produced via immunoSEQ multiplex PCR; TCRdb's table is partial and in-frame only. The sample consists of about 260,000 clones, about 80% of them appearing once. Material: PBMCs or T cells enriched from blood (not recorded which). The origin of the receptors is a man younger than 45 with acute COVID-19.

J is TRBJ2-3 and V is TRBV6-5; no firm D call. There are 13 residues in the CDR3. The V gene lost 8 bases and the J gene lost 2 bases, with 11 bases spanning the gap. CDR1 is MNHEY, CDR2 SVGAGI, per germline. CDR3 region: CASGLTDTDTQYF. The CDR3 DNA sequence: TGTGCCAGCGGCCTGACTGACACAGATACGCAGTATTTT.

V and J are TRBV6-5 and TRBJ1-1; D is ambiguous. CDR1 and CDR2 (germline): MNHEY, SVGAGI. V lost 6 bases and J 7 bases, leaving 12 bases between the germline ends. The CDR3 has 12 residues. The CDR3 bases are TGTGCCAGCAGGAGAGGGATTTTTGAAGCTTTCTTT. Residues: CASRRGIFEAFF.

The rearrangement uses TRBV27 and TRBJ1-2; no definite D call. The CDR3 runs 13 residues. V lost 1 base to trimming and J lost 4 bases, with 7 bases between them. Germline V gives CDR1 MNHEY, CDR2 SMNVEV (reference sequence). This CDR3 is CASSLFGSYGYTF. DNA of the CDR3: TGTGCCAGCAGTTTATTCGGGAGCTATGGCTACACCTTC.

This clone was detected a few times. V usage is TRBV19 and J usage is TRBJ1-5, with D tentatively TRBD1 (6 bases). This CDR3 is built from 14 residues. The V gene lost 7 bases and the J gene lost 1 base, with 11 bases spanning the gap. Germline CDR1 and CDR2: LNHDA and SQIVND (reference sequence). CDR3 region: CASNNRVSNQPQHF. The CDR3 coding sequence is TGTGCCAGTAACAACAGGGTAAGCAATCAGCCCCAGCATTTT.

J is TRBJ2-1 and V is TRBV2, with TRBD2 as a possible D gene (5 bases). The V and J ends lost 8 bases and 6 bases respectively, with 17 bases between them. Germline V lookup: CDR1 SNHLY, CDR2 FYNNEI. The length of the CDR3 is 14 residues. This chain's CDR3 is CASRPPGLFNEQFF. The CDR3 region has the DNA TGTGCCAGCCGCCCTCCCGGACTGTTCAATGAGCAGTTCTTC. The whole variable domain, filled in from reference TRBV2 and TRBJ2-1, reads EPEVTQTPSHQVTQMGQEVILRCVPISNHLYFYWYRQILGQKVEFLVSFYNNEISEKSEIFDDQFSVERPDGSNFTLKIRSTKLEDSAMYFCASRPPGLFNEQFFGPGTRLTVL.

The chain carries TRBV3-1 (or the pseudogene TRBV3-2) and TRBJ1-1; D is possibly TRBD1 (6 bases). Trimming took 4 bases from V and 1 from J, leaving 13 bases between them. Germline V lookup: CDR1 LGHDT, CDR2 YNNKEL (reference sequence). The CDR3 is 15 amino acids. The DNA of the CDR3 is TGTGCCAGCAGCCGGACCAGGGGCGGGAACACTGAAGCTTTCTTT. Protein sequence: CASSRTRGGNTEAFF.

The gene calls are TRBV4-1 and TRBJ1-2, with D tentatively TRBD1 (5 bases). Trimming removed 3 bases at V and 9 bases at J, with 20 bases between. CDR3 size: 15 residues. From germline, CDR1 is MGHRA and CDR2 YSYEKL. CDR3: CASSQIPDAHRSYTF. The DNA of the CDR3 is TGCGCCAGCAGCCAGATACCCGACGCTCACAGGAGCTACACCTTC.

This rearrangement joins TRBV23-1 to TRBJ2-3; maybe TRBD1 (5 bases). TRBV23-1 is flagged as an ORF with uncertain function. The V end was cut by 0 bases, the J end by 1 base, with 11 bases between. CDR3 length: 16 residues. CDR3: CASSQSRTRCTDTQYF. In nucleotides, the CDR3 is TGCGCCAGCAGTCAATCTAGGACACGGTGCACAGATACGCAGTATTTT.

The chain employs TRBV29-1 and TRBJ2-3; 13 bases are a match to TRBD2. V was clipped by 6 bases and J by 0 bases; unmatched bases: 6. Per the germline V gene, CDR1 is SQVTM and CDR2 is ANQGSEA. The CDR3 extends over 16 amino acids. The CDR3: CSVGGLAGKSTDTQYF. The DNA for the CDR3 is TGCAGCGTCGGGGGACTAGCGGGGAAGAGCACAGATACGCAGTATTTT.

This clone was found a few times. The chain has TRBV6-5 and TRBJ1-1, with 9 positions matching TRBD1. J lost 4 bases, V lost 1 base, and 7 bases had no gene match. The CDR3 totals 16 residues. Per the germline V gene, CDR1 is MNHEY and CDR2 is SVGAGI. The CDR3 bases are TGTGCCAGCAGTTACTACGGACAGGGGAAAAGCACTGAAGCTTTCTTT. Amino acid sequence: CASSYYGQGKSTEAFF.

About this clone: A read error may produce the germline difference seen at one junction end. This chain links TRBV5-1 with TRBJ1-1; 11 bases match TRBD1. Germline assignment: CDR1 SGHRS and CDR2 YFSETQ. The CDR3 contains 17 residues. The CDR3 loop is CASSVTGTGGWDTEAFF. The CDR3 nucleotides read TGTGCCAGCAGCGTGACCGGGACAGGGGGATGGGACACTGAAGCTTTCTTT.

This clone was found a few times. V is TRBV6-5 and J is TRBJ2-3; possibly TRBD2 for D (7 bases). CDR3 length: 14 amino acids. Germline V CDR1 and CDR2: MNHEY, SVGAGI. The V and J ends lost 8 bases and 0 bases respectively, with 12 bases between them. CDR3 residues: CASQGRVSTDTQYF. For the CDR3, the DNA is TGTGCCAGCCAGGGGAGGGTTAGCACAGATACGCAGTATTTT.

The V and J genes are TRBV7-8 and TRBJ2-4; a weak D match, TRBD2 (6 bases). V was pared by 1 base and J by 3 bases, with 10 bases between. The length of the CDR3 is 15 residues. Germline V gives CDR1 SGHVS, CDR2 FQNEAQ. CDR3 in DNA: TGTGCCAGCAGCTTAGATCAAGCGGGCAAAAACATTCAGTACTTC. As protein: CASSLDQAGKNIQYF. Based on the CDR3 plus reference TRBV7-8 and TRBJ2-4, the full variable domain is GAGVSQSPRYKVAKRGQDVALRCDPISGHVSLFWYQQALGQGPEFLTYFQNEAQLDKSGLPSDRFFAERPEGSVSTLKIQRTQQEDSAVYLCASSLDQAGKNIQYFGAGTRLSVL.

This clone was found a few times. V and J are TRBV7-9 and TRBJ1-4; 9 positions match TRBD1. CDR1 is SEHNR and CDR2 is FQNEAQ in the germline V gene (reference sequence). V gave up 2 bases and J gave up 15 bases; unmatched junction bases: 4. CDR3 length: 12 amino acids. The CDR3 nucleotides read TGTGCCAGCAGCTTAACAGGGGGCATAGTGTTTTTT. Protein product: CASSLTGGIVFF.

This sequence joins TRBV5-5 and TRBJ2-1; 10 positions match TRBD1. CDR1 and CDR2 (germline): SGHKS, YYEKEE (reference sequence). The CDR3 contains 15 residues. V lost 4 bases to trimming and J lost 10 bases; unmatched junction nucleotides: 11. CDR3 sequence (DNA): TGTGCCAGCAGCCGATCTCGACAGGGGGCAAGAGAGCAGTTCTTC. Its translation: CASSRSRQGAREQFF.

As DNA, the CDR3 is TGTGCCAGCCTTAGGGGAACCGGGGAGCTGTTTTTT. The encoded protein is CASLRGTGELFF. The J gene is TRBJ2-2, the V gene TRBV5-8; possibly TRBD1 for D (5 bases). The CDR3 is made up of 12 amino acids. The germline V gene encodes CDR1 SGHTS and CDR2 YDEGEE. The V end was cut by 7 bases, the J end by 5 bases, with 9 bases between.

The chain joins TRBV4-2 to TRBJ1-6, with unresolved D. The CDR3 length is 15 residues. Germline V CDR1 and CDR2: LGHNA, YNFKEQ. V was pared by 0 bases and J by 7 bases, with 10 bases between. The CDR3 sequence: CASSQEKIRNSPLHF. CDR3 sequence (DNA): TGTGCCAGCAGCCAAGAAAAGATTCGGAATTCACCCCTCCACTTT.

The V call is TRBV12-5, the J call TRBJ2-1, with TRBD2 matching over 9 bases. Losses at the gene ends were 7 bases for V and 4 bases for J; bases not matched to a gene: 5. In germline, CDR1 is LGHNT, CDR2 FRNRAP. CDR3 length: 14 amino acids. DNA of the CDR3: TGTGCTAGTGCGCTTGCGGGAGGGTACAATGAGCAGTTCTTC. Residues: CASALAGGYNEQFF.

In nucleotides, the CDR3 is TGTGCCAGCAGCACCGCGGATACGCAGTATTTT. It codes for CASSTADTQYF. The chain uses TRBV7-9 and TRBJ2-3; unclear D gene. Per germline, CDR1 SEHNR and CDR2 FQNEAQ (reference sequence). The CDR3 is 11 amino acids. V was shortened by 5 bases and J by 6 bases, with 6 bases between the two germline ends.

This chain uses TRBV28 with TRBJ2-3, with TRBD2 identical over 7 bases. Germline V gene lookup returns CDR1 MDHEN and CDR2 SYDVKM. The length of the CDR3 is 17 residues. V was pared by 5 bases and J by 1 base, with 12 bases of the junction left unmatched. The CDR3 bases are TGTGCCAGCAGTAGGAAACCGGGACTACGAGGCACAGATACGCAGTATTTT. Its protein product is CASSRKPGLRGTDTQYF. Looking up the rest from reference TRBV28 and TRBJ2-3 gives the full variable domain: DVKVTQSSRYLVKRTGEKVFLECVQDMDHENMFWYRQDPGLGLRLIYFSYDVKMKEKGDIPEGYSVSREKKERFSLILESASTNQTSMYLCASSRKPGLRGTDTQYFGPGTRLTVL.

The V gene is TRBV3-1 (or the pseudogene TRBV3-2), the J gene TRBJ1-1, with 7 bases identical to TRBD1. The V segment lost 6 bases and the J segment 4 bases; nucleotides outside the gene matches: 5. CDR1 and CDR2 (germline): LGHDT, YNNKEL (reference sequence). The CDR3 spans 13 residues. Here the CDR3 reads CASRRGQATEAFF. CDR3 coding DNA: TGTGCCAGCAGAAGGGGGCAGGCCACTGAAGCTTTCTTT.

The V and J genes are TRBV11-2 and TRBJ2-7, with D perhaps matching TRBD2 (6 bases). Deletions cut 1 base from V and 0 bases from J, with 13 bases between. This CDR3 is built from 16 residues. CDR1 SGHAT and CDR2 FQNNGV come from the germline V gene. This CDR3 is CASSLGVGGYSYEQYV. CDR3 in DNA: TGTGCCAGCAGCTTAGGCGTTGGAGGGTACTCCTACGAGCAGTACGTC.

The chain uses TRBV2 and TRBJ1-5; TRBD1 aligns across 9 bases. V trimming: 8 bases; J trimming: 6 bases; junction bases outside the gene matches: 8. The CDR3 totals 14 residues. The germline V gene encodes CDR1 SNHLY and CDR2 FYNNEI. The CDR3 coding sequence is TGTGCCAGCGCCCGGACAGGGGTGGGTCAGCCCCAGCATTTT. Residues: CASARTGVGQPQHF.

The chain links TRBV28 to TRBJ1-6, with D tentatively TRBD1 (6 bases). Trimming stripped 10 bases from V and 10 bases from J, with 14 bases between. The germline V gene encodes CDR1 MDHEN and CDR2 SYDVKM. The CDR3 loop spans 12 amino acids. CDR3 region: CAITTGSSPLHF. The CDR3 nucleotides are TGTGCCATCACGACAGGTAGCTCACCCCTCCACTTT.

CDR3 sequence: CASSMGAGNQPQHF. DNA of the CDR3: TGTGCCAGTAGTATGGGGGCAGGGAATCAGCCCCAGCATTTT. The genes are TRBV19 and TRBJ1-5, with a tentative D call TRBD1 (6 bases). CDR1 LNHDA and CDR2 SQIVND come from the germline V gene (reference sequence). The CDR3 spans 14 residues. V lost 3 bases and J lost 4, with 10 bases in between.

The chain has TRBV5-5 and TRBJ2-5; tentatively, D is TRBD2 (5 bases). There are 14 residues in the CDR3. The V and J ends lost 5 bases and 5 bases respectively, with 16 bases between them. The germline CDR1 and CDR2 sequences are SGHKS and YYEKEE (reference sequence). CDR3 sequence reads: CASRVAAGGETQYF. The CDR3 bases are TGTGCCAGCAGAGTGGCCGCGGGTGGGGAGACCCAGTACTTC.

This chain uses TRBV6-5 with TRBJ2-7; tentative D call: TRBD2 (6 bases). The length of the CDR3 is 14 residues. Trimming took 4 bases from V and 4 from J, leaving 14 bases between them. Germline-derived CDR1 and CDR2 are MNHEY and SVGAGI. The CDR3 spells CASSSGLPPYEQYV. The CDR3 region has the DNA TGTGCCAGCAGTTCGGGACTCCCCCCTTACGAGCAGTACGTC.